The 30 T cell receptor beta chains below come from one sample, sequenced in a study of a mutant IDH1 vaccine in newly diagnosed glioma. This sample's time point: week 5, during vaccination. Vaccination used 300 ug of mutant IDH1 20-mer peptide per dose, with topical imiquimod. Their antigens remain unidentified. Sequenced by immunoSEQ multiplex PCR; TCRdb stores in-frame clones only, minus some. Of about 54,000 clones listed, over 70% are singletons. The source material was PBMCs, sampled from a glioma patient whose treatment included an IDH1 peptide vaccine. All receptors derive from a man aged 25 to 40 with glioma.

This clone has only one observation. The chain couples TRBV28 to TRBJ2-2, with D unclear. Germline CDR1 reads MDHEN; CDR2 reads SYDVKM. This CDR3 is built from 12 residues. V was shortened by 3 bases and J by 5 bases, with 4 bases between the two germline ends. CDR3 region: CASSFQTGELFF. The CDR3 DNA reads as TGTGCCAGCAGTTTTCAGACCGGGGAGCTGTTTTTT.

Turning to this clone: The junction shows a germline mismatch at one end, possibly a read error. The rearrangement uses TRBV5-1 and TRBJ2-3, with D perhaps given as TRBD1 or TRBD2 (5 bases each). This CDR3 has 16 amino acids. Germline CDR1 is SGHRS and CDR2 is YFSETQ. CDR3 in DNA: TGCGCCAGCAGCTTCCAGACGGGACGCAGCACAGATACGCGGTATTTT. Encoded protein: CASSFQTGRSTDTRYF.

The chain employs TRBV5-8 and TRBJ1-5; no definite D call. The ends were cut back, 1 base at V and 7 bases at J, with 9 bases in the middle. Germline V gene lookup returns CDR1 SGHTS and CDR2 YDEGEE. CDR3 length: 13 residues. CDR3 DNA: TGTGCCAGCAGCTTGCAGGAAGGACAGCCCCAGCATTTT. This encodes CASSLQEGQPQHF.

This chain links TRBV6-1 with TRBJ1-1, with TRBD1 identical over 9 bases. The germline V gene encodes CDR1 MNHNS and CDR2 SASEGT. This CDR3 comprises 15 residues. J lost 7 bases, V lost 2 bases, and 8 bases had no gene match. CDR3 sequence reads: CASSEILGQGFEAFF. For the CDR3, the DNA is TGTGCCAGCAGTGAAATATTGGGACAGGGTTTTGAAGCTTTCTTT.

J is TRBJ2-5 and V is TRBV19; maybe TRBD1 (6 bases). The J call could be wrong; TRBJ2-7 is a better fit for the DNA end. CDR3 size: 14 residues. The germline gives CDR1 LNHDA, CDR2 SQIVND (reference sequence). This CDR3 is CASTAQGSSYEQYF. CDR3 nucleotide sequence: TGTGCCAGTACCGCGCAGGGGAGCTCCTACGAGCAGTACTTC.

The chain recombines TRBV2 with TRBJ1-4, with 9 bases aligning to TRBD1. This CDR3 has 15 amino acids. The V segment lost 6 bases and the J segment 2 bases; nucleotides outside the gene matches: 4. CDR1 is SNHLY and CDR2 is FYNNEI in the germline V gene. This CDR3 reads CASRLQGATNEKLFF. The CDR3 DNA follows: TGTGCCAGCAGATTACAGGGGGCGACTAATGAAAAACTGTTTTTT.

The chain uses TRBV27 and TRBJ2-7; D may be TRBD2 (6 bases). The germline V gene has CDR1 MNHEY and CDR2 SMNVEV (reference sequence). The CDR3 consists of 14 residues. Trimming removed 4 bases from V and 7 bases from J, with 17 bases in between. The DNA for the CDR3 is TGTGCCAGCAGTTCGTACGCTACGACTAGGGAGCAGTACTTC. This sequence encodes CASSSYATTREQYF.

The chain couples TRBV4-2 to TRBJ1-2, with D maybe TRBD1 (5 bases). V lost 0 bases, J lost 7 bases, and 15 bases lay in between. The CDR3 is 15 amino acids. Germline-derived CDR1 and CDR2 are LGHNA and YNFKEQ. In DNA, the CDR3 is TGTGCCAGCAGCCAAGATCGAGGGGCGAGATTTGGCTACACCTTC. As protein: CASSQDRGARFGYTF.

The chain is built from TRBV6-1 and TRBJ2-3, with D possibly TRBD1 on 6 matching bases. The V gene's germline CDR1 is MNHNS and CDR2 SASEGT. Trimming pared 8 bases from V and 2 bases from J, leaving 14 bases between. This CDR3 contains 14 residues. The CDR3 coding sequence is TGTGCCAGCCGAGGTAGGACAGACACAGATACGCAGTATTTT. Its translation is CASRGRTDTDTQYF.

This clone occurred once. The chain has TRBV27 and TRBJ2-2; 7 bases are shared with TRBD2. Unmatched junction bases numbered 0, after V lost 2 bases and J lost 0 bases. From germline, CDR1 is MNHEY and CDR2 SMNVEV (reference sequence). The CDR3 is made up of 15 amino acids. The CDR3 loop is CASSLAGANTGELFF. The DNA for the CDR3 is TGTGCCAGCAGTTTAGCGGGGGCGAACACCGGGGAGCTGTTTTTT.

The chain employs TRBV29-1 and TRBJ2-5; TRBD1 matches 10 bases. V was clipped by 5 bases and J by 1 base; unmatched bases: 7. Germline V gene lookup returns CDR1 SQVTM and CDR2 ANQGSEA. The CDR3 runs to 15 residues. The CDR3 nucleotides are TGCAGCGTTTTCTGGGACAGGGGTATCCAAGAGACCCAGTACTTC. Translation: CSVFWDRGIQETQYF.

This clone was seen more than once but under ten times. This sequence joins TRBV9 and TRBJ1-5, with 8 positions matching TRBD1. Germline-derived CDR1 and CDR2 are SGDLS and YYNGEE. V trimming: 4 bases; J trimming: 3 bases; junction bases outside the gene matches: 6. This CDR3 has 15 residues. The CDR3 sequence: CASSMAGQDNQPQHF. The CDR3 nucleotides read TGTGCCAGCAGCATGGCGGGACAGGACAATCAGCCCCAGCATTTT.

This chain connects TRBV28 to TRBJ1-2; D remains unclear. CDR3 size: 12 residues. Germline assignment: CDR1 MDHEN and CDR2 SYDVKM. V shed 6 bases and J shed 7 bases, with 12 bases lying between them. The CDR3 sequence: CASSLTITGYTF. Here the CDR3 DNA reads TGTGCCAGCAGCTTGACGATTACTGGCTACACCTTC.

The J gene is TRBJ2-1, the V gene TRBV20-1, with no clear D. V was cut by 8 bases and J by 9 bases, with 5 bases left in between. CDR1 is DFQATT and CDR2 is SNEGSKA in the germline V gene (reference sequence). The CDR3 runs to 8 residues. CDR3 sequence: CSPSEQFF. The CDR3 DNA reads as TGCAGTCCCAGTGAGCAGTTCTTC.

The J gene is TRBJ2-2, the V gene TRBV7-9; D perhaps matches TRBD1 (6 bases). In germline, CDR1 is SEHNR, CDR2 FQNEAQ (reference sequence). Between the trimmed V and J ends, which lost 5 bases and 6 bases, there was a span of 13 bases. CDR3 size: 14 residues. CDR3 nucleotide sequence: TGTGCCAGCAGCGCTACAGGGAAAGCCGGGGAGCTGTTTTTT. Translated: CASSATGKAGELFF.

The rearrangement links TRBV5-1 to TRBJ2-7; D might be TRBD1 (7 bases). The CDR3 extends over 15 amino acids. Germline loops: CDR1 SGHRS, CDR2 YFSETQ. V shed 4 bases and J shed 3 bases, with 17 bases lying between them. The CDR3 spells CASSHGGTAVYEQYF. In DNA, the CDR3 is TGCGCCAGCAGCCACGGCGGGACAGCGGTCTACGAGCAGTACTTC. The variable domain in full, with the rest retrieved from reference TRBV5-1 and TRBJ2-7, is KAGVTQTPRYLIKTRGQQVTLSCSPISGHRSVSWYQQTPGQGLQFLFEYFSETQRNKGNFPGRFSGRQFSNSRSEMNVSTLELGDSALYLCASSHGGTAVYEQYFGPGTRLTVT.

J is TRBJ1-1 and V is TRBV5-1, with D perhaps matching TRBD1 (6 bases). Germline CDR1 and CDR2: SGHRS and YFSETQ. This CDR3 contains 14 residues. Trimming removed 4 bases at V and 1 base at J, with 11 bases between. CDR3 coding DNA: TGCGCCAGCAGCCAGGGGACGGCGAACACTGAAGCTTTCTTT. Protein product: CASSQGTANTEAFF.

The chain recombines TRBV6-5 with TRBJ2-6; 9 bases agree with TRBD1. V shed 10 bases, J shed 2 bases, and the junction held 3 bases outside the gene matches. Germline V gene lookup returns CDR1 MNHEY and CDR2 SVGAGI. The CDR3 totals 14 residues. CDR3 region: CAIRQGAGANVLTF. In nucleotides, the CDR3 is TGTGCCATTAGACAGGGGGCTGGGGCCAACGTCCTGACTTTC.

The chain carries TRBV7-9 and TRBJ1-1; the match to TRBD1 covers 7 bases. Trimming cost V 6 bases and J 1 base; bases outside gene matches: 11. This CDR3 is built from 16 residues. The germline gives CDR1 SEHNR, CDR2 FQNEAQ (reference sequence). The CDR3 loop is CASSQRQGLTNTEAFF. The DNA for the CDR3 is TGTGCCAGCAGTCAAAGACAGGGCTTAACGAACACTGAAGCTTTCTTT.

This clone has only a few counts. The J gene is TRBJ1-1, the V gene TRBV18; D remains ambiguous. The CDR3 totals 14 residues. Trimming took off 1 base at V and 1 base at J, with 7 bases between the two ends. The germline CDR1 and CDR2 sequences are KGHSH and LQKENI. The DNA of the CDR3 is TGTGCCAGCTCACCACTGGCGACGAACACTGAAGCTTTCTTT. This translates into CASSPLATNTEAFF.

This clone was seen more than once but under ten times. V is TRBV11-2 and J is TRBJ1-1, with 8 nucleotides matching TRBD1. CDR3 size: 12 residues. CDR1 is SGHAT and CDR2 is FQNNGV in the germline V gene. J gave up 8 bases and V 5 bases, and 4 bases lay outside the gene matches. The CDR3 DNA follows: TGTGCCAGCAGCCAGGACAGGGAGGAAGCTTTCTTT. Its protein is CASSQDREEAFF.

The table lists this clone with a count of one. The chain couples TRBV30 to TRBJ2-1; 7 nucleotides match TRBD2. The CDR3 contains 14 residues. V lost 4 bases and J lost 3; bases outside the gene matches: 6. In germline, CDR1 is GTSNPN, CDR2 SVGIG (reference sequence). The CDR3 DNA is TGTGCCTGGAATAGTGGCGGGAGCTACAATGAGCAGTTCTTC. Translating it yields CAWNSGGSYNEQFF.

The chain combines TRBV19 with TRBJ1-2; D not certain. CDR3 size: 15 residues. The V and J ends lost 3 bases and 6 bases respectively, with 17 bases between them. CDR1 and CDR2 (germline): LNHDA, SQIVND (reference sequence). Here the CDR3 DNA reads TGTGCCAGTAGTATCGCCACTGAGACACCCAATGGCTACACCTTC. It translates to CASSIATETPNGYTF.

The J gene is TRBJ2-3, the V gene TRBV11-2; TRBD1 matches at 8 bases. This CDR3 contains 17 residues. Germline CDR1 is SGHAT and CDR2 is FQNNGV. V lost 4 bases, J lost 3 bases, and 12 bases stayed unmatched. CDR3 sequence (DNA): TGTGCCAGCAGCTCCGAATTGGACAGGGTAACAACAGATACGCAGTATTTT. This gives the protein CASSSELDRVTTDTQYF.

This clone was seen once. CDR3 amino acids: CASSLKGINLRGYTF. CDR3 DNA sequence: TGTGCCAGCAGCTTGAAAGGGATTAATTTAAGGGGCTACACCTTC. The gene calls are TRBV5-6 and TRBJ1-2; no clear D. Trimming left V 1 base short and J 8 bases short, with 18 bases between. The germline CDR1 and CDR2 sequences are SGHDT and YYEEEE. The CDR3 is 15 residues long.

The chain joins TRBV14 to TRBJ1-3; 9 bases match TRBD1. This CDR3 contains 16 residues. The germline gives CDR1 SGHDN, CDR2 FVKESK. Losses at the gene ends were 1 base for V and 4 bases for J; bases not matched to a gene: 5. CDR3 in amino acids: CASSQVTGGKGNTIYF. The CDR3 DNA reads as TGTGCCAGCAGCCAAGTAACAGGGGGCAAGGGAAACACCATATATTTT.

The genes are TRBV6-1 and TRBJ2-1, with 10 positions matching TRBD2. Trimming took 6 bases from V and 4 from J; bases not matched to a gene: 6. Germline CDR1 is MNHNS and CDR2 is SASEGT. CDR3 length equals 15 residues. The CDR3 DNA follows: TGTGCCAGCAGGTCCGATAGCGGGGGGTACAATGAGCAGTTCTTC. Protein product: CASRSDSGGYNEQFF.

In nucleotides, the CDR3 is TGTGCCAGCAGCACGGGACAGGGGCATCAGCCCCAGCATTTT. Its translation: CASSTGQGHQPQHF. The chain recombines TRBV5-8 with TRBJ1-5, with 10 bases identical to TRBD1. V gave up 4 bases and J gave up 5 bases; unmatched junction bases: 3. Germline V gene data show CDR1 as SGHTS and CDR2 as YDEGEE. The CDR3 has 14 residues.

The chain couples TRBV5-1 to TRBJ2-1; 11 bases are a match to TRBD2. The CDR3 totals 15 residues. J lost 9 bases, V lost 3 bases, and 8 bases had no gene match. Germline loops: CDR1 SGHRS, CDR2 YFSETQ. CDR3 DNA: TGCGCCAGCAGCTACACCCTAGCGGGGGGAAGTGAGCAGTTCTTC. It translates to CASSYTLAGGSEQFF.

The chain links TRBV7-9 to TRBJ1-6; unclear D gene. Trimming left V 1 base short and J 0 bases short, with 16 bases between. Germline V gene lookup returns CDR1 SEHNR and CDR2 FQNEAQ (reference sequence). The CDR3 length is 19 residues. CDR3 amino acids: CASSLVQVLKSSYNSPLHF. CDR3 nucleotide sequence: TGTGCCAGCAGCTTAGTTCAGGTCCTAAAAAGCTCCTATAATTCACCCCTCCACTTT.